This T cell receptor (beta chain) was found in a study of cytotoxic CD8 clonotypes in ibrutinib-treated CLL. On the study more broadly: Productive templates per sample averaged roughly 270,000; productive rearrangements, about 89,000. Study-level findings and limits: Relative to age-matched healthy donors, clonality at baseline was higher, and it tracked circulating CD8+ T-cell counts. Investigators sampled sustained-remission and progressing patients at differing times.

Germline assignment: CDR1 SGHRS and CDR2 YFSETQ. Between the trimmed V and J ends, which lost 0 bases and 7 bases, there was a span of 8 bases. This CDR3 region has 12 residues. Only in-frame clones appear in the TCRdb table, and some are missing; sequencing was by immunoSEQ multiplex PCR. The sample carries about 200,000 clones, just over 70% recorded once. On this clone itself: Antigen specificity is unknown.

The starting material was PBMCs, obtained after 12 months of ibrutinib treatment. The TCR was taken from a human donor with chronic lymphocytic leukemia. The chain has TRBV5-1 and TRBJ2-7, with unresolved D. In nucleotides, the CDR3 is TGCGCCAGCAGCTTGGGTCCCTCGGAGCAGTACTTC. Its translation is CASSLGPSEQYF.